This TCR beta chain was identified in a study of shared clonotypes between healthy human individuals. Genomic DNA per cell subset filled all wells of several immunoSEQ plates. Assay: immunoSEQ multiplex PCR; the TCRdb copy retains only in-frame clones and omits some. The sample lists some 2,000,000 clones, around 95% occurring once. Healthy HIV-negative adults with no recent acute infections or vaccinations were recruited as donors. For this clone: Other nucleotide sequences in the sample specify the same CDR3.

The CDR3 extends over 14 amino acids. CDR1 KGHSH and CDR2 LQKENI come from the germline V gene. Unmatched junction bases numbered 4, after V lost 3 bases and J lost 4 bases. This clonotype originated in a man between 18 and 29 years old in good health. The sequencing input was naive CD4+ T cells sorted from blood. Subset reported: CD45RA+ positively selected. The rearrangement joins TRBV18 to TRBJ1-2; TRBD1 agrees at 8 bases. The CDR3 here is CASSPDRGGYGYTF. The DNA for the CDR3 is TGTGCCAGCTCACCCGACAGGGGTGGCTATGGCTACACCTTC.